Following are 10 T cell receptor beta chains from one sample sequenced in a study of OX40 agonist ivuxolimab in advanced cancers. Sequencing used immunoSEQ multiplex PCR; TCRdb keeps in-frame clones, though not all of them. Of tens of thousands of clones listed, about 89% were seen once; the top ten hold roughly 5.2%. This material consisted of CD4+ or CD8+ T cells sorted from blood, taken in a trial of the OX40 agonist ivuxolimab. These receptors originate from an adult with an advanced solid tumor such as melanoma, head and neck, liver or kidney cancer.

The genes are TRBV6-1 and TRBJ1-5; 7 bases are a match to TRBD1. V trimming: 6 bases; J trimming: 6 bases; junction bases outside the gene matches: 8. CDR3 length: 14 residues. CDR1 is MNHNS, CDR2 SASEGT, per germline. The CDR3 sequence is CASSLYRGGQPQHF. The CDR3 nucleotides are TGTGCCAGCAGCCTCTACAGGGGAGGTCAGCCCCAGCATTTT.

The V call is TRBV9, the J call TRBJ1-2; possible D gene TRBD1, 6 bases. Germline CDR1 SGDLS, CDR2 YYNGEE. Trimming pared 4 bases from V and 7 bases from J, leaving 20 bases between. The CDR3 contains 15 residues. CDR3 in amino acids: CASSMDRTELSGYTF. In nucleotides, the CDR3 is TGTGCCAGCAGCATGGACCGGACAGAATTATCTGGCTACACCTTC.

The chain recombines TRBV5-1 with TRBJ2-3, with D uncertain. CDR1 and CDR2 (germline): SGHRS, YFSETQ. The CDR3 spans 14 residues. The germline V and J ends were trimmed by 0 bases and 1 base, with 6 bases remaining between them. CDR3 coding DNA: TGCGCCAGCAGCTTGGAGCCAGGCACAGATACGCAGTATTTT. Amino acid sequence: CASSLEPGTDTQYF.

The chain recombines TRBV27 with TRBJ2-5; a weak D match, TRBD2 (6 bases). V dropped 5 bases and J dropped 5 bases, with 15 bases sitting between them. CDR3 length: 14 residues. Germline V gene lookup returns CDR1 MNHEY and CDR2 SMNVEV (reference sequence). CDR3 in amino acids: CASSPRVGSETQYF. The DNA of the CDR3 is TGTGCCAGCAGTCCCAGGGTCGGGAGTGAGACCCAGTACTTC.

V usage is TRBV4-2 and J usage is TRBJ1-4, with D unresolved. Germline loops: CDR1 LGHNA, CDR2 YNFKEQ. With 0 bases removed from V and 2 bases from J, the gap between germline ends came to 10 bases. The CDR3 spans 16 residues. CDR3 bases: TGTGCCAGCAGCCAAGAGAAGGGAGCCACTAATGAAAAACTGTTTTTT. Amino acids: CASSQEKGATNEKLFF.

The count of this clone is one. V usage is TRBV9 and J usage is TRBJ2-7, with a weak D call TRBD2 (5 bases). CDR3 length: 14 amino acids. V was clipped by 0 bases and J by 7 bases, with 14 bases between them. Germline loops: CDR1 SGDLS, CDR2 YYNGEE. The CDR3 protein is CASSVEMDSGEQYF. In DNA form, the CDR3 reads TGTGCCAGCAGCGTAGAAATGGACTCGGGGGAGCAGTACTTC.

Concerning this clone: Other DNA sequences in this sample translate to the same CDR3. V and J are TRBV20-1 and TRBJ2-5; D not resolved. CDR3 length equals 11 residues. The germline V gene encodes CDR1 DFQATT and CDR2 SNEGSKA (reference sequence). V was cut by 1 base and J by 5 bases, with 5 bases left in between. The CDR3 DNA reads as TGCAGTGCTAGAGCAGGCGAGACCCAGTACTTC. It yields the protein CSARAGETQYF.

The chain links TRBV5-8 to TRBJ1-2; no clear D. This CDR3 is built from 13 residues. Deletions cut 4 bases from V and 5 bases from J, with 12 bases between. CDR1 is SGHTS, CDR2 YDEGEE, per germline. Here the CDR3 reads CASSPRTDYGYTF. Written as DNA, the CDR3 is TGTGCCAGCAGCCCCCGGACGGATTATGGCTACACCTTC.

The V gene is TRBV9, the J gene TRBJ1-4; 9 bases fit TRBD1. V was pared by 3 bases and J by 7 bases, with 7 bases of the junction left unmatched. The CDR3 length is 15 residues. The germline V gene encodes CDR1 SGDLS and CDR2 YYNGEE. The CDR3 protein is CASSGGQGVPEKLFF. CDR3 DNA sequence: TGTGCCAGCAGCGGGGGACAGGGAGTACCTGAAAAACTGTTTTTT.

The CDR3 bases are TGTGCCAGCAGCTTCCGAAGCGGGGGGGTTTTTTATGAGCAGTTCTTC. This sequence encodes CASSFRSGGVFYEQFF. The J gene is TRBJ2-1, the V gene TRBV7-2; 10 bases are a match to TRBD2. This CDR3 has 16 amino acids. J lost 8 bases, V lost 3 bases, and 10 bases had no gene match. CDR1 SGHTA and CDR2 FQGNSA come from the germline V gene.